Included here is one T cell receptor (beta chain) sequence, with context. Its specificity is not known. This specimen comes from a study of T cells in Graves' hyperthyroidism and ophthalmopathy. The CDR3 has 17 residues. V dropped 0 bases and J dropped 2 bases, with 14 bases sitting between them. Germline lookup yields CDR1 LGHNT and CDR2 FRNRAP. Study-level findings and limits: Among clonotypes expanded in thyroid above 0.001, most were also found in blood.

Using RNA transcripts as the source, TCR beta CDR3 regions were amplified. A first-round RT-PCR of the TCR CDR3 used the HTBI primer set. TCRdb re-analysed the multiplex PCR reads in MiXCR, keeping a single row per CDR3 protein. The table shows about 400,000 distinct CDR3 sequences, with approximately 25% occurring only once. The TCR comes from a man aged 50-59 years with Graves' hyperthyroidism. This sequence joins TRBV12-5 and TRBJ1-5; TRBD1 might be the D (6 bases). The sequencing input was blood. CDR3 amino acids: CASGLVLGGGRNQPQHF. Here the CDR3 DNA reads TGTGCTAGTGGTTTGGTACTGGGTGGGGGCCGCAATCAGCCCCAGCATTTT.